The 10 T cell receptor beta chains below all came from one sample that was sequenced in a study of blood T cell repertoires in COVID-19. Generated by immunoSEQ multiplex PCR, the TCRdb table keeps only in-frame clones and is missing some. The data show under 150,000 clones, roughly 90% seen once. Sequences were obtained from peripheral blood. The receptors were gathered from a human donor in a cohort sampled during active COVID-19.

This clone was seen a few times. The chain uses TRBV7-2 and TRBJ2-7; 7 bases are a match to TRBD1. The germline V gene encodes CDR1 SGHTA and CDR2 FQGNSA. V lost 0 bases to trimming and J lost 2 bases; unmatched junction nucleotides: 10. The CDR3 has 17 residues. CDR3 DNA: TGTGCCAGCAGCTTAGCCGGGACCCCTGGGACAGCCTACGAGCAGTACTTC. Protein sequence: CASSLAGTPGTAYEQYF.

The chain uses TRBV30 and TRBJ1-4; D not resolved. V was pared by 6 bases and J by 8 bases, with 13 bases between. Germline-derived CDR1 and CDR2 are GTSNPN and SVGIG (reference sequence). The CDR3 totals 12 residues. CDR3 nucleotides: TGTGCCTGTTACGGGGTTGGGGAAAAACTGTTTTTT. Amino acid sequence: CACYGVGEKLFF.

This chain links TRBV20-1 with TRBJ1-3; D gene uncertain. V was pared by 2 bases and J by 8 bases, with 7 bases between. The length of the CDR3 is 11 residues. The V gene's germline CDR1 is DFQATT and CDR2 SNEGSKA (reference sequence). The CDR3 nucleotides read TGCAGTGCTAGACCGGTGGACACCATATATTTT. Translating gives CSARPVDTIYF.

This chain links TRBV11-2 with TRBJ2-7; D might be TRBD1 (5 bases). Trimming left V 3 bases short and J 2 bases short, with 11 bases between. The CDR3 sequence is 14 residues long. Germline values: CDR1 SGHAT, CDR2 FQNNGV. The CDR3 nucleotides read TGTGCCAGCAGCTTTGGGGCAGGTGCCTACGAGCAGTACTTC. Protein: CASSFGAGAYEQYF.

The V and J genes are TRBV7-3 and TRBJ2-1, with TRBD1 identical over 9 bases. The length of the CDR3 is 15 residues. Per the germline V gene, CDR1 is SGHTA and CDR2 is FQGTGA. V shed 2 bases, J shed 8 bases, and the junction held 7 bases outside the gene matches. CDR3 DNA: TGTGCCAGCAGCTTAGACAGGGGGTCGACGGATGAGCAGTTCTTC. Protein: CASSLDRGSTDEQFF.

This rearrangement joins TRBV4-2 to TRBJ1-3; D not certain. The CDR3 spans 17 residues. V lost 0 bases, J lost 4 bases, and 16 bases lay in between. Germline V gene sequence: CDR1 LGHNA, CDR2 YNFKEQ. CDR3 in amino acids: CASSQDPPSEEGNTIYF. In DNA form, the CDR3 reads TGTGCCAGCAGCCAAGACCCCCCGTCCGAAGAGGGAAACACCATATATTTT.

The chain is built from TRBV7-9 and TRBJ1-1; a weak D match, TRBD1 (5 bases). Germline loops: CDR1 SEHNR, CDR2 FQNEAQ (reference sequence). V was cut by 1 base and J by 7 bases, with 10 bases left in between. The CDR3 covers 13 residues. The CDR3 loop is CASSLGGHLEAFF. As DNA, the CDR3 is TGTGCCAGCAGCTTAGGAGGACACCTTGAAGCTTTCTTT.

The chain carries TRBV11-2 and TRBJ2-3; 7 nucleotides align to TRBD1. This CDR3 contains 12 residues. After removal of 2 bases from V and 9 bases from J, the junction contained 2 bases not matched to a gene. Germline CDR1 and CDR2: SGHAT and FQNNGV. CDR3 loop: CASSLPTGTQYF. CDR3 DNA sequence: TGTGCCAGCAGCTTACCGACAGGGACGCAGTATTTT.

This clone occurred a few times. The chain is built from TRBV30 and TRBJ1-1; the D is unclear. Trimming cost V 1 base and J 0 bases, with 12 bases left between them. The CDR3 has 15 residues. Germline V gives CDR1 GTSNPN, CDR2 SVGIG (reference sequence). CDR3 loop: CAWSAGVGMNTEAFF. The CDR3 nucleotides are TGTGCCTGGAGTGCGGGAGTGGGGATGAACACTGAAGCTTTCTTT.

The table lists this clone with a count of one. Distinct nucleotide sequences in the sample also encode this CDR3. V and J are TRBV27 and TRBJ1-1; D call uncertain. CDR1 and CDR2 (germline): MNHEY, SMNVEV (reference sequence). The CDR3 sequence is 13 residues long. V was cut by 2 bases and J by 4 bases, with 8 bases left in between. Written as DNA, the CDR3 is TGTGCCAGCAGTTTACGGGTGTCCACTGAAGCTTTCTTT. Amino acids: CASSLRVSTEAFF.